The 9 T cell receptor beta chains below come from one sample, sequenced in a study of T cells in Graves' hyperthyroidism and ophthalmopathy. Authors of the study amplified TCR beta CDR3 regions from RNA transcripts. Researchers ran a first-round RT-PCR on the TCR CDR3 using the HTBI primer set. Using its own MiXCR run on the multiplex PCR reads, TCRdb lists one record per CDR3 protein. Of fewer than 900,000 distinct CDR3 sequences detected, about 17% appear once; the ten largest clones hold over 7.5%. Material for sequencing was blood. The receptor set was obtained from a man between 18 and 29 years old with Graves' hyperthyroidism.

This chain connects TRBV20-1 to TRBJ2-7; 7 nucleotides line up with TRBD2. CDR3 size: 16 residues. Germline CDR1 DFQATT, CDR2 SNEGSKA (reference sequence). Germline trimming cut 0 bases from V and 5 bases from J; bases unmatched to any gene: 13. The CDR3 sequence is CSARDSGKTSTHEQYF. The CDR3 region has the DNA TGCAGTGCTAGAGACAGCGGGAAGACCTCCACCCACGAGCAGTACTTC.

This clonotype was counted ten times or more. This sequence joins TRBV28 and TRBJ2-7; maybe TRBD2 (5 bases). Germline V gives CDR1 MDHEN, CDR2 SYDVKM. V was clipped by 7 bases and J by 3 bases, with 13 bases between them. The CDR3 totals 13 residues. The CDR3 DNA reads TGTGCCAGCACCCCCGGGATGGACTACGAGCAGTACTTC. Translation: CASTPGMDYEQYF. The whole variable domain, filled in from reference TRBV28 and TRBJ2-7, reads DVKVTQSSRYLVKRTGEKVFLECVQDMDHENMFWYRQDPGLGLRLIYFSYDVKMKEKGDIPEGYSVSREKKERFSLILESASTNQTSMYLCASTPGMDYEQYFGPGTRLTVT.

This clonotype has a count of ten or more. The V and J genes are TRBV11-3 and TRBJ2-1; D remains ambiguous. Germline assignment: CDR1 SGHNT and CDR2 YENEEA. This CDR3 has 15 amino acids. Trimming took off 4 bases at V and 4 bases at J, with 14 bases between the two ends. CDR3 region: CASSSRHGAYNEQFF. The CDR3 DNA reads TGTGCCAGCAGCTCAAGACACGGAGCTTACAATGAGCAGTTCTTC. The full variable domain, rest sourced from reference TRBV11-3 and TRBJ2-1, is EAGVVQSPRYKIIEKKQPVAFWCNPISGHNTLYWYLQNLGQGPELLIRYENEEAVDDSQLPKDRFSAERLKGVDSTLKIQPAELGDSAVYLCASSSRHGAYNEQFFGPGTRLTVL.

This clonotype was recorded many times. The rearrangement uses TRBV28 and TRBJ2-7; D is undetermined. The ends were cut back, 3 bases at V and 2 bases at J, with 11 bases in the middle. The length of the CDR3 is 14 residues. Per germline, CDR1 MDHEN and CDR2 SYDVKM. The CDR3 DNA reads TGTGCCAGCAGTTTTTTGGGTAAACCCTACGAGCAGTACTTC. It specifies CASSFLGKPYEQYF.

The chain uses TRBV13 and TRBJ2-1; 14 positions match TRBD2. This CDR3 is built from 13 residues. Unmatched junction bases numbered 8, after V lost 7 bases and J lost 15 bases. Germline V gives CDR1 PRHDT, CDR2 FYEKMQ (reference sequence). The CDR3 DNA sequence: TGTGCCAGCACCCCCCGGACTAGCGGGAGGTGGTTCTTC. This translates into CASTPRTSGRWFF.

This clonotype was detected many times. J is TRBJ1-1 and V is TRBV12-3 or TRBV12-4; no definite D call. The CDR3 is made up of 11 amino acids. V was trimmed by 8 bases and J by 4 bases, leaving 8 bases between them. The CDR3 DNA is TGTGCCAGCGCCTTAGGCACTGAAGCTTTCTTT. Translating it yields CASALGTEAFF.

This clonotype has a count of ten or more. The CDR3 DNA sequence: TGTGCCAGCAGCTTGGCGGGCCTCGAGCAGTACTTC. It specifies CASSLAGLEQYF. The chain has TRBV7-9 and TRBJ2-7; the D gene is possibly TRBD2 (5 bases). Germline CDR1 and CDR2: SEHNR and FQNEAQ (reference sequence). Trimming stripped 3 bases from V and 6 bases from J, with 9 bases between. The CDR3 extends over 12 amino acids. Full variable domain (remainder filled in from reference TRBV7-9 and TRBJ2-7): DTGVSQNPRHKITKRGQNVTFRCDPISEHNRLYWYRQTLGQGPEFLTYFQNEAQLEKSRLLSDRFSAERPKGSFSTLEIQRTEQGDSAMYLCASSLAGLEQYFGPGTRLTVT.

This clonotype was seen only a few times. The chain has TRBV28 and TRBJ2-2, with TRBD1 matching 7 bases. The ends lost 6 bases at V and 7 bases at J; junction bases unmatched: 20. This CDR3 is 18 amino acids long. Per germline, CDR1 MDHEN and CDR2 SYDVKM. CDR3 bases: TGTGCCAGCAGGGCCACTACGGGACAGTCGCCTTTTGTCGGGGAGCTGTTTTTT. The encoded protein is CASRATTGQSPFVGELFF. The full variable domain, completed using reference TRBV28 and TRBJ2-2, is DVKVTQSSRYLVKRTGEKVFLECVQDMDHENMFWYRQDPGLGLRLIYFSYDVKMKEKGDIPEGYSVSREKKERFSLILESASTNQTSMYLCASRATTGQSPFVGELFFGEGSRLTVL.

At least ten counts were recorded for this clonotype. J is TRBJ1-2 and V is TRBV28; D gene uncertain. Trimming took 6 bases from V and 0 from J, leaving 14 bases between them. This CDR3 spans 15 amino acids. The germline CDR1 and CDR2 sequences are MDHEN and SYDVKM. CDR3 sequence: CASSRTALANYGYTF. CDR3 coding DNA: TGTGCCAGCAGCCGTACAGCGTTAGCTAACTATGGCTACACCTTC.